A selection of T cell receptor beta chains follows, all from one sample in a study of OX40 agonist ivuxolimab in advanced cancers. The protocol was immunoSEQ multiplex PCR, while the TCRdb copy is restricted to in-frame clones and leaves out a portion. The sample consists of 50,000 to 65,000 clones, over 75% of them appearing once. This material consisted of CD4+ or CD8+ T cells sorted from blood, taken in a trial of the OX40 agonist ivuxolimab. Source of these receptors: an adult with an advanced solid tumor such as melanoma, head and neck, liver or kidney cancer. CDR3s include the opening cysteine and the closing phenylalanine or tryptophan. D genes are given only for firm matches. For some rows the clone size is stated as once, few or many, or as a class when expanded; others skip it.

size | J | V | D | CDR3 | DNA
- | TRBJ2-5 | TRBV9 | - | CASSVGIAEQETQYF | TGTGCCAGCAGCGTCGGGATAGCGGAGCAAGAGACCCAGTACTTC
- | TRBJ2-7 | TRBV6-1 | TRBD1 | CASGWTGAFSYEQYF | TGTGCCAGCGGTTGGACAGGGGCCTTCTCCTACGAGCAGTACTTC
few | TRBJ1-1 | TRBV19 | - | CASSTNWNTEAFF | TGTGCCAGTAGTACCAACTGGAACACTGAAGCTTTCTTT
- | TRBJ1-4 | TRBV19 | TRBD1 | CASSIGGTGTTNEKLFF | TGTGCCAGTAGTATCGGCGGGACAGGGACAACTAATGAAAAACTGTTTTTT
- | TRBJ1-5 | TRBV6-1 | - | CASTPPAYSNQPQHF | TGTGCCAGCACCCCCCCAGCTTATAGCAATCAGCCCCAGCATTTT
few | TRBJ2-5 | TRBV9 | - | CASSATTVAQETQYF | TGTGCCAGCAGCGCCACTACCGTTGCTCAAGAGACCCAGTACTTC
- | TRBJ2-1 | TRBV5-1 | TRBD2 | CASSLVLAGGHNEQFF | TGCGCCAGCAGCTTGGTACTAGCGGGAGGTCACAATGAGCAGTTCTTC
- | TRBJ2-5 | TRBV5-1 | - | CASSLYIQRETQYF | TGCGCCAGCAGCTTGTACATACAACGAGAGACCCAGTACTTC
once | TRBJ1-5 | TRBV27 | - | CASSATDGKRPQHF | TGTGCCAGCAGTGCCACGGACGGAAAACGGCCCCAGCATTTT
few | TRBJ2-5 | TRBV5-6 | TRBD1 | CASSLGRQGQQETQYF | TGTGCCAGCAGCTTGGGTAGACAGGGACAACAAGAGACCCAGTACTTC
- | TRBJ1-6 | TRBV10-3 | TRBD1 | CAISEWDRAFSPLHF | TGTGCCATCAGTGAGTGGGACAGGGCGTTTTCACCCCTCCACTTT
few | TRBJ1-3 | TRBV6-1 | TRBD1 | CASRAATGGGNTIYF | TGTGCCAGCAGGGCGGCCACAGGGGGCGGAAACACCATATATTTT
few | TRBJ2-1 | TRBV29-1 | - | CSVEERLPAYNEQFF | TGCAGCGTTGAAGAACGGCTACCTGCCTACAATGAGCAGTTCTTC
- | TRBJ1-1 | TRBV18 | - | CASSPWESTEAFF | TGTGCCAGCTCACCATGGGAGTCCACTGAAGCTTTCTTT
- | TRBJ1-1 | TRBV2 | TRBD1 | CASKGDRAKTEAFF | TGTGCCAGCAAGGGGGACAGGGCCAAAACTGAAGCTTTCTTT
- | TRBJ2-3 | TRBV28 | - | CASSLGLNTQYF | TGTGCCAGCAGTTTGGGTCTTAATACGCAGTATTTT
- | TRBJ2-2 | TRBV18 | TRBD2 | CASSPGLAGASGELFF | TGTGCCAGCTCACCGGGACTAGCGGGGGCTTCCGGGGAGCTGTTTTTT
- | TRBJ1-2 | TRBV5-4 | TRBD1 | CASSPKLQGAVYGYTF | TGTGCCAGCAGCCCGAAGTTACAGGGGGCTGTCTATGGCTACACCTTC
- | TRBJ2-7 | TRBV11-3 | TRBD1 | CASSLEGTGAYEQYF | TGTGCCAGCAGCTTAGAAGGGACAGGGGCCTACGAGCAGTACTTC
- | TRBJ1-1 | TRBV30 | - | CAWGPGTNTEAFF | TGTGCCTGGGGGCCCGGGACGAACACTGAAGCTTTCTTT
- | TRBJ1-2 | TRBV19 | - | CASSMKGDYVSYGYTF | TGTGCCAGTAGTATGAAAGGGGACTACGTTTCCTATGGCTACACCTTC
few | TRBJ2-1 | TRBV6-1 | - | CASSELAIYNEQFF | TGTGCCAGCAGTGAATTGGCTATTTACAATGAGCAGTTCTTC
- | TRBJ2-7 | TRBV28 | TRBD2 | CASSLYGGLAGPKGYEQYF | TGTGCCAGCAGTTTATATGGGGGACTAGCGGGACCGAAGGGCTACGAGCAGTACTTC
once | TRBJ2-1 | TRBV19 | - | CASSRGRNTNEQFF | TGTGCCAGTAGCAGGGGCAGAAACACAAATGAGCAGTTCTTC
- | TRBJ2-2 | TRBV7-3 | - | CASSLILNTGELFF | TGTGCCAGCAGCTTAATACTAAACACCGGGGAGCTGTTTTTT
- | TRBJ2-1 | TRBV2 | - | CASSLLVYNEQFF | TGTGCCAGCAGTCTGTTGGTCTACAATGAGCAGTTCTTC
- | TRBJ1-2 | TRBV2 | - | CASSGDQGMGGYTF | TGTGCCAGCAGTGGGGACCAGGGGATGGGCGGCTACACCTTC
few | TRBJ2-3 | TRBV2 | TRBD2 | CASSQLAGGGSDTQYF | TGTGCCAGCAGTCAACTAGCGGGGGGTGGGTCAGATACGCAGTATTTT
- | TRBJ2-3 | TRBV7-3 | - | CASSIQGSADTQYF | TGTGCCAGCAGCATACAGGGTAGCGCAGATACGCAGTATTTT
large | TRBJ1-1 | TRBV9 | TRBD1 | CASSVATGDDTEAFF | TGTGCCAGCAGCGTCGCGACAGGGGATGACACTGAAGCTTTCTTT
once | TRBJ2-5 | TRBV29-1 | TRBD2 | CSVGQREGLETQYF | TGCAGCGTTGGCCAGCGGGAGGGGCTAGAGACCCAGTACTTC
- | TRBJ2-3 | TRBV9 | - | CASSVNGGADTQYF | TGTGCCAGCAGCGTAAACGGGGGTGCAGATACGCAGTATTTT
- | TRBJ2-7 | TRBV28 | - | CASIRDTNSYEQYF | TGTGCCAGCATCCGGGACACAAACTCCTACGAGCAGTACTTC
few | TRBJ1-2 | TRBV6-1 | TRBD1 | CASSEGTGPYYGYTF | TGTGCCAGCAGTGAAGGGACAGGACCTTACTATGGCTACACCTTC
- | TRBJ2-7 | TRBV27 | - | CASSFLGTPYEQYF | TGTGCCAGCAGTTTTTTGGGTACCCCCTACGAGCAGTACTTC
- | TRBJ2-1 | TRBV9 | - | CASSTSVEKGNNEQFF | TGTGCCAGCAGCACTAGTGTGGAGAAAGGGAACAATGAGCAGTTCTTC
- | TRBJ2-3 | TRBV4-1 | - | CASSQNLGEDTQYF | TGCGCCAGCAGCCAAAACCTGGGGGAAGATACGCAGTATTTT
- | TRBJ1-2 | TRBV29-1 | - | CSVEDGGLGYTF | TGCAGCGTTGAAGACGGGGGGTTGGGCTACACCTTC
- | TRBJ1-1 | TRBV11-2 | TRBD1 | CASSQDRDEAFF | TGTGCCAGCAGCCAGGACAGGGATGAAGCTTTCTTT
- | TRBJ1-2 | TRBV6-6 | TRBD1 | CASSDGTGNLYGYTF | TGTGCCAGCAGTGACGGGACAGGGAACCTCTATGGCTACACCTTC
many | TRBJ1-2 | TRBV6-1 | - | CASSGDEGFYGYTF | TGTGCCAGCAGTGGGGACGAGGGGTTCTATGGCTACACCTTC
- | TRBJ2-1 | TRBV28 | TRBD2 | CASSLTSGGGEQFF | TGTGCCAGCAGTTTAACTAGCGGGGGTGGTGAGCAGTTCTTC
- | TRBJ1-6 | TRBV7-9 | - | CASFRPIASPLHF | TGTGCCAGCTTTCGCCCGATAGCTTCACCCCTCCACTTT
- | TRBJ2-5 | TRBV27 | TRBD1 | CASSDRRTGRETQYF | TGTGCCAGCAGTGACCGCCGGACAGGGAGAGAGACCCAGTACTTC
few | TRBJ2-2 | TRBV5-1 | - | CASSLGAGNTGELFF | TGCGCCAGCAGCTTGGGGGCAGGGAACACCGGGGAGCTGTTTTTT
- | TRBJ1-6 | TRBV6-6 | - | CASSYRDSSPLHF | TGTGCCAGCAGTTACCGCGACAGTTCACCCCTCCACTTT
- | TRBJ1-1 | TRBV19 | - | CASSIVPAGNTEAFF | TGTGCCAGTAGTATAGTTCCGGCGGGGAACACTGAAGCTTTCTTT
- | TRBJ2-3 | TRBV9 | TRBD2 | CASSVLTSGPTDTQYF | TGTGCCAGCAGCGTCCTGACTAGCGGTCCCACAGATACGCAGTATTTT
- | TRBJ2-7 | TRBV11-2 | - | CASSLSLRGPYEQYF | TGTGCCAGCAGCTTATCCTTGCGGGGACCCTACGAGCAGTACTTC
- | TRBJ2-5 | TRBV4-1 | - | CASSQDTGEWETQYF | TGCGCCAGCAGCCAAGATACGGGGGAGTGGGAGACCCAGTACTTC
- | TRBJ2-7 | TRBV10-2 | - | CASSESAYEQYF | TGCGCCAGCAGTGAGTCCGCCTACGAGCAGTACTTC